This T cell receptor beta chain was sequenced during a study of shared clonotypes between healthy human individuals. CDR1 and CDR2 (germline): KGHSH, LQKENI. Trimming pared 3 bases from V and 4 bases from J, leaving 15 bases between. This CDR3 has 15 residues. Sequenced by immunoSEQ multiplex PCR; TCRdb stores in-frame clones only, minus some. The sample has around 1.5 million clones, roughly 98% seen once. This chain links TRBV18 with TRBJ1-1; D gene ambiguous. The specimen sequenced was naive CD4+ T cells sorted from blood. Subset indicated: CD45RA+ positively selected. This sequence originates from a man in his thirties or forties in good health. The CDR3 is CASSPTTRLITEAFF. Here the CDR3 DNA reads TGTGCCAGCTCACCTACGACAAGGCTAATCACTGAAGCTTTCTTT.